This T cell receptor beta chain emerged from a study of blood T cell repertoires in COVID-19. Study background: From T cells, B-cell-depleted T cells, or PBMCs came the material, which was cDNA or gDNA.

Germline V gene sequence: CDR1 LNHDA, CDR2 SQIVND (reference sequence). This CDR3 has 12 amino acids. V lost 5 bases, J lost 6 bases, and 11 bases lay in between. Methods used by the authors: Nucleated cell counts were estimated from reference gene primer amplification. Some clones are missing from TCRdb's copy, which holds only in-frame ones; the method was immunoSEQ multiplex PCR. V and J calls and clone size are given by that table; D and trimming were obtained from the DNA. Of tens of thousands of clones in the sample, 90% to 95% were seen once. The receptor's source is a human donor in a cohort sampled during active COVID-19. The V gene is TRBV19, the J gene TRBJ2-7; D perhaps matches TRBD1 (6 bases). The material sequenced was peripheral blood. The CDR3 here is CASSATGPEQYF. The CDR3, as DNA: TGTGCCAGTAGTGCCACAGGGCCCGAGCAGTACTTC.